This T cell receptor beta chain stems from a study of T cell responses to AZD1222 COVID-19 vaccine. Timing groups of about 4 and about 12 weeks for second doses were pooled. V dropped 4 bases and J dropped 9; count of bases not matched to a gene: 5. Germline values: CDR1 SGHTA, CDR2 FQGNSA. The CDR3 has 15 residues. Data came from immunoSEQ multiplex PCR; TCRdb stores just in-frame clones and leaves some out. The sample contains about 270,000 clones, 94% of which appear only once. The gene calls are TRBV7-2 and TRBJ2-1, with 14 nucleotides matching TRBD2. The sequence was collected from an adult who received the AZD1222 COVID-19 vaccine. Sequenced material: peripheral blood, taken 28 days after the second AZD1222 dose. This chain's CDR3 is CASSSGTSGRREQFF. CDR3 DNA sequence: TGTGCCAGCAGCTCCGGGACTAGCGGGAGACGTGAGCAGTTCTTC.